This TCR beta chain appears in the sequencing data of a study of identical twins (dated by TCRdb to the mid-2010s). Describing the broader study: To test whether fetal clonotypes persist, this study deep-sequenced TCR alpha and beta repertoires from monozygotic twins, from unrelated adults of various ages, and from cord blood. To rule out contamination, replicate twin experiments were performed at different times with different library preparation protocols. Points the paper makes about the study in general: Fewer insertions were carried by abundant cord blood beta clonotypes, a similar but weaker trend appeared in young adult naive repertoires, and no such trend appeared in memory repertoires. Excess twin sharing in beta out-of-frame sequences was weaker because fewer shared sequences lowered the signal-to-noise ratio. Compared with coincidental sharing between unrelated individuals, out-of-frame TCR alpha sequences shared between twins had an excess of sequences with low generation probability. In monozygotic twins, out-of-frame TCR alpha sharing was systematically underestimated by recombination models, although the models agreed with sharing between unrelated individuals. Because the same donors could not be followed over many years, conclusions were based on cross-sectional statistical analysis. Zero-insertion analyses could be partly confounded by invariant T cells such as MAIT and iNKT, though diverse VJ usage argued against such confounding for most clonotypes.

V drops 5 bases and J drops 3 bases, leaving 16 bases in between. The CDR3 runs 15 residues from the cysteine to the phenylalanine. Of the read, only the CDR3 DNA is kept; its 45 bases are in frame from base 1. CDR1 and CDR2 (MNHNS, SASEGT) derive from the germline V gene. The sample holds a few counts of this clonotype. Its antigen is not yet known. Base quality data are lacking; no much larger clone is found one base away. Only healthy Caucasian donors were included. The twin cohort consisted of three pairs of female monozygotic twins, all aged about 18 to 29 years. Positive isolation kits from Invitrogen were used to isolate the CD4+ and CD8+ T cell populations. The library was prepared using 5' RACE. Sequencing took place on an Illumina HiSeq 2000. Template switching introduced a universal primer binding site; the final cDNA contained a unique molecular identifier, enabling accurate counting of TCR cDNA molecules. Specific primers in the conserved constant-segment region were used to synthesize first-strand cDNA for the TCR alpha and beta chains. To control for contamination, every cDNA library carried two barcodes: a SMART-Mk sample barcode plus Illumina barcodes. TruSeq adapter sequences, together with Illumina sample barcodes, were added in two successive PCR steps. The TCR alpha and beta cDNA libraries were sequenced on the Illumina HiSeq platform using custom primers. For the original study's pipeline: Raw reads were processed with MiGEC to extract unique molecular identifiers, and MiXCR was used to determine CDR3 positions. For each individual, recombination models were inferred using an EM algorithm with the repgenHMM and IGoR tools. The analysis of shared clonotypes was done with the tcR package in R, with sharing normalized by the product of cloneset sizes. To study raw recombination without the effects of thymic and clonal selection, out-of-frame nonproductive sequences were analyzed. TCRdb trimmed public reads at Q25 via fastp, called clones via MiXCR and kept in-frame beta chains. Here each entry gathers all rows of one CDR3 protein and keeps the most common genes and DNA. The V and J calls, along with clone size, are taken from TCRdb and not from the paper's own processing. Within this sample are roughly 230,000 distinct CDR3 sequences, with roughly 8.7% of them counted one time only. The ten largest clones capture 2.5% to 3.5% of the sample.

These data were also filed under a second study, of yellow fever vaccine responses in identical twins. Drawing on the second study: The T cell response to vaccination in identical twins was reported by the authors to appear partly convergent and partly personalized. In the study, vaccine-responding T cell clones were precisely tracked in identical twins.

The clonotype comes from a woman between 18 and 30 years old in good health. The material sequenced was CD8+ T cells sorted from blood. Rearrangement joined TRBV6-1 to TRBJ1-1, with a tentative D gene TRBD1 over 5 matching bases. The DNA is TGTGCCAGCAGTCCGGGATTCCTCAGGGACACTGAAGCTTTCTTT. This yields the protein CASSPGFLRDTEAFF.